This T cell receptor (beta chain) appears in the sequencing data of a study of cytomegalovirus exposure and HLA in healthy donors. PCR involved 60 Vbeta and 13 Jbeta primers. Assay: immunoSEQ multiplex PCR; the TCRdb copy retains only in-frame clones and omits some. This table holds around 250,000 clones, approximately 80% found once. Note on this clone: The antigen remains unidentified.

J gave up 5 bases and V 4 bases, and 7 bases lay outside the gene matches. This CDR3 is 15 amino acids long. Per germline, CDR1 SGHNT and CDR2 YYREEE (reference sequence). Points from the study as a whole: Later analysis showed most CMV-associated TCR beta chains appearing HLA-restricted. Presence/absence analyses supposed approximately even sequencing depth among donors. There were reportedly fewer N-insertions in an Asian-associated ancestry cluster than the roughly 700-donor mean, in a later analysis.

The V and J genes are TRBV5-4 and TRBJ2-3; 10 bases line up with TRBD1. The clonotype comes from a woman aged 55-70 years in good health and CMV-seropositive. Sample: PBMCs. Here the CDR3 reads CASSIRTGGVDTQYF. In nucleotides, the CDR3 is TGTGCCAGCAGCATCCGGACAGGGGGGGTAGATACGCAGTATTTT.